These 32 T cell receptor beta chains were sequenced from one sample in a study of radiation and T cells in renal cell carcinoma. The sample's time point: baseline pretreatment blood. Stated treatment: 15 Gy SBRT to primary tumor, nephrectomy 4 weeks later. The method was immunoSEQ multiplex PCR; TCRdb's version includes in-frame clones alone and lacks a portion of them. The sample comprises 100,000 to 150,000 clones, approximately 80% of which are singletons, and 3% rests with the top ten. Source: blood, taken from a patient whose treatment included radiotherapy and nephrectomy. The receptor source for this set is a woman aged 55-70 years with renal cell carcinoma.

The V gene is TRBV20-1, the J gene TRBJ2-3; possible D gene TRBD2, 6 bases. The germline V gene encodes CDR1 DFQATT and CDR2 SNEGSKA (reference sequence). V lost 0 bases to trimming and J lost 13 bases, with 11 bases between them. This CDR3 region has 11 residues. The CDR3 DNA sequence: TGCAGTGCTAGAGAGCGGGATCTGGAGTATTTT. Translated, it gives CSARERDLEYF.

V is TRBV19 and J is TRBJ1-1; possible D gene TRBD1, 5 bases. The CDR3 spans 13 residues. Trimming left V 7 bases short and J 4 bases short, with 13 bases between. Germline loops: CDR1 LNHDA, CDR2 SQIVND (reference sequence). The CDR3 here is CASNRREFTEAFF. The CDR3 bases are TGTGCCAGTAATCGCAGGGAGTTCACTGAAGCTTTCTTT.

The V gene is TRBV14, the J gene TRBJ1-4; D unclear. CDR1 is SGHDN, CDR2 FVKESK, per germline. V was trimmed by 0 bases and J by 0 bases, leaving 8 bases between them. The CDR3 extends over 16 amino acids. The CDR3 region is CASSQDLIATNEKLFF. The DNA for the CDR3 is TGTGCCAGCAGCCAAGATTTAATAGCAACTAATGAAAAACTGTTTTTT.

The CDR3 protein is CASSLSEGAQGYTF. CDR3 sequence (DNA): TGCGCCAGCAGCTTGAGCGAGGGGGCGCAGGGCTACACCTTC. This rearrangement joins TRBV5-1 to TRBJ1-2; TRBD1 matches 7 bases. The CDR3 totals 14 residues. From germline, CDR1 is SGHRS and CDR2 YFSETQ. The ends lost 1 base at V and 8 bases at J; junction bases unmatched: 8.

This clone was observed a single time. The V gene is TRBV28, the J gene TRBJ2-1, with a possible D match to TRBD1 (7 bases). Germline V gene sequence: CDR1 MDHEN, CDR2 SYDVKM. V lost 6 bases to trimming and J lost 7 bases, with 16 bases between them. This CDR3 is built from 14 residues. The CDR3 region has the DNA TGTGCCAGCAGGCCGCGGGACAGTTGGAATGAGCAGTTCTTC. It translates to CASRPRDSWNEQFF.

The chain is built from TRBV5-1 and TRBJ2-3, with D possibly being TRBD2 (6 bases). The germline V and J ends were trimmed by 4 bases and 3 bases, with 21 bases remaining between them. CDR1 is SGHRS, CDR2 YFSETQ, per germline. The length of the CDR3 is 17 residues. The CDR3 DNA reads TGCGCCAGCAGCCGAGGTGTTGGAGGGGTAGGGACAGATACGCAGTATTTT. This sequence encodes CASSRGVGGVGTDTQYF.

The rearrangement joins TRBV7-2 to TRBJ2-5, with D hard to call. Germline V gives CDR1 SGHTA, CDR2 FQGNSA. The ends were cut back, 5 bases at V and 1 base at J, with 8 bases in the middle. There are 13 residues in the CDR3. The CDR3 loop reads CASSPTGQETQYF. CDR3 in DNA: TGTGCCAGCAGCCCTACTGGCCAAGAGACCCAGTACTTC.

The chain is built from TRBV25-1 and TRBJ1-3; possible D gene TRBD1, 5 bases. V lost 0 bases to trimming and J lost 4 bases, with 13 bases between them. The CDR3 contains 16 residues. From germline, CDR1 is MGHDK and CDR2 SYGVNS. The CDR3 loop is CASSEYAGLGGNTIYF. As DNA, the CDR3 is TGTGCCAGCAGTGAATATGCAGGGCTGGGAGGAAACACCATATATTTT.

The chain recombines TRBV5-4 with TRBJ2-7; 8 bases align to TRBD2. In germline, CDR1 is SGHNT, CDR2 YYREEE (reference sequence). V gave up 0 bases and J gave up 5 bases; unmatched junction bases: 4. The CDR3 runs to 14 residues. Here the CDR3 reads CASSLVSGENEQYF. DNA for the CDR3: TGTGCCAGCAGCTTGGTTAGCGGGGAGAACGAGCAGTACTTC.

This chain joins TRBV15 and TRBJ1-3; 9 nucleotides line up with TRBD1. The trim removed 3 bases at V and 2 bases at J, leaving 2 bases unmatched. Germline lookup yields CDR1 LNHNV and CDR2 YYDKDF (reference sequence). The CDR3 has 15 residues. CDR3 protein: CATSRDRGPGNTIYF. The CDR3 DNA sequence: TGTGCCACCAGCAGGGACAGGGGCCCTGGAAACACCATATATTTT.

This chain links TRBV10-1 with TRBJ2-1, with TRBD2 matching over 11 bases. The germline V gene encodes CDR1 WNHNN and CDR2 SYGVQD (reference sequence). V shed 5 bases and J 7 bases; nucleotides not matched to a gene: 4. This CDR3 has 14 amino acids. The CDR3 bases are TGCGCCAGCAGTCAACTAGCGGGGGAAAATGAGCAGTTCTTC. The encoded protein is CASSQLAGENEQFF.

The gene calls are TRBV7-3 and TRBJ2-3; the D gene is possibly TRBD1 (6 bases). The CDR3 loop spans 15 amino acids. The germline V and J ends were trimmed by 5 bases and 7 bases, with 19 bases remaining between them. Germline V gives CDR1 SGHTA, CDR2 FQGTGA. CDR3 residues: CASSLSNRATYTQYF. CDR3 sequence (DNA): TGTGCCAGCAGCCTTAGTAACAGGGCAACTTATACGCAGTATTTT.

V is TRBV19 and J is TRBJ2-4, with D perhaps assigned TRBD1 or TRBD2 (6 bases each). Between the trimmed V and J ends, which lost 3 bases and 0 bases, there was a span of 15 bases. The germline V gene has CDR1 LNHDA and CDR2 SQIVND (reference sequence). This CDR3 contains 17 residues. The CDR3 is CASSIRRDTLAKNIQYF. For the CDR3, the DNA is TGTGCCAGTAGTATTAGGAGGGACACTCTAGCCAAAAACATTCAGTACTTC.

The chain carries TRBV28 and TRBJ1-2; 7 bases are shared with TRBD1. CDR3 size: 15 residues. The V and J ends lost 0 bases and 6 bases, in that order; junction bases with no gene match: 7. Germline V CDR1 and CDR2: MDHEN, SYDVKM. The CDR3 reads CASSLWTGTRDGYTF. CDR3 DNA sequence: TGTGCCAGCAGTTTATGGACAGGGACCCGCGATGGCTACACCTTC.

The chain uses TRBV6-1 and TRBJ1-2; D is unclear. From germline, CDR1 is MNHNS and CDR2 SASEGT. The CDR3 consists of 12 residues. Trimming took 6 bases from V and 7 from J, leaving 12 bases between them. The CDR3 DNA reads TGTGCCAGCAGGGACCGCTCCCTTGGCTACACCTTC. Protein: CASRDRSLGYTF.

The chain has TRBV30 and TRBJ2-1; 10 nucleotides align to TRBD2. CDR1 GTSNPN and CDR2 SVGIG come from the germline V gene (reference sequence). The J segment lost 9 bases and the V segment lost 5 bases, leaving 7 bases of the junction unmatched. The length of the CDR3 is 13 residues. The CDR3 sequence: CAWGRTSGPEQFF. The CDR3 nucleotides are TGTGCCTGGGGTCGGACTAGCGGCCCTGAGCAGTTCTTC.

The CDR3: CASRGTGTDTQYF. The CDR3 DNA reads TGTGCCAGCAGGGGGACCGGCACAGATACGCAGTATTTT. V is TRBV6-4 and J is TRBJ2-3, with D perhaps being TRBD1 or TRBD2 (5 bases each). The CDR3 runs to 13 residues. V was shortened by 6 bases and J by 1 base, with 8 bases between the two germline ends. Germline-derived CDR1 and CDR2 are MRHNA and SNTAGT.

The chain is built from TRBV10-3 and TRBJ2-3; 8 bases align to TRBD2. The CDR3 sequence is 16 residues long. V dropped 0 bases and J dropped 5; count of bases not matched to a gene: 7. Looked up from germline, CDR1 is ENHRY and CDR2 is SYGVKD. CDR3 DNA: TGTGCCATCAGTGAGTCTAGCGGGACCTCGGGAGATACGCAGTATTTT. Protein: CAISESSGTSGDTQYF.

The chain combines TRBV10-3 with TRBJ1-2; a possible D gene is TRBD1 (6 bases). The CDR3 is 14 residues long. Deletions cut 7 bases from V and 4 bases from J, with 16 bases between. Germline CDR1 is ENHRY and CDR2 is SYGVKD. The CDR3: CAITSLQGSYGYTF. CDR3 sequence (DNA): TGTGCCATCACCTCGCTACAGGGTTCCTATGGCTACACCTTC.

The chain joins TRBV6-5 to TRBJ2-7, with TRBD1 as a possible D gene (6 bases). Germline loops: CDR1 MNHEY, CDR2 SVGAGI. This CDR3 comprises 14 residues. Deletions cut 4 bases from V and 1 base from J, with 11 bases between. CDR3 sequence (DNA): TGTGCCAGCAGTTCAAACAGGGAGTCCTACGAGCAGTACTTC. Translation gives CASSSNRESYEQYF.

This clone was observed once. The chain couples TRBV15 to TRBJ1-6; D ambiguous. This CDR3 is built from 14 residues. Germline CDR1 reads LNHNV; CDR2 reads YYDKDF (reference sequence). Trimming cost V 1 base and J 2 bases, with 3 bases left between them. For the CDR3, the DNA is TGTGCCACCAGCAGAGTCCCCTATAATTCACCCCTCCACTTT. As protein: CATSRVPYNSPLHF.

This chain connects TRBV29-1 to TRBJ2-7; D is possibly TRBD1 (5 bases). Germline V gene sequence: CDR1 SQVTM, CDR2 ANQGSEA. This CDR3 has 11 residues. V was shortened by 1 base and J by 6 bases, with 7 bases between the two germline ends. The DNA for the CDR3 is TGCAGCGTTGAAGGCAGGGCCGAGCAGTACTTC. Its protein product is CSVEGRAEQYF.

The chain joins TRBV7-9 to TRBJ1-4; D ambiguous. V was shortened by 5 bases and J by 8 bases, with 21 bases between the two germline ends. The CDR3 length is 16 residues. Germline V gives CDR1 SEHNR, CDR2 FQNEAQ (reference sequence). CDR3 in DNA: TGTGCCAGCAGCATCCGCCGGGCTTCGGGGAGGGAAAAACTGTTTTTT. As protein: CASSIRRASGREKLFF.

The CDR3 loop is CSVRNYNSPLHF. The CDR3 coding sequence is TGCAGCGTTAGGAACTATAATTCACCCCTCCACTTT. The chain is built from TRBV29-1 and TRBJ1-6; D unclear. The CDR3 consists of 12 residues. The germline V gene encodes CDR1 SQVTM and CDR2 ANQGSEA. Trimming pared 5 bases from V and 3 bases from J, leaving 5 bases between.

This chain links TRBV6-5 with TRBJ2-2; D might be TRBD2 (5 bases). The CDR3 covers 15 residues. V shed 0 bases and J shed 7 bases, with 12 bases lying between them. In germline, CDR1 is MNHEY, CDR2 SVGAGI. CDR3 amino acids: CASSYSGAGYGELFF. In nucleotides, the CDR3 is TGTGCCAGCAGTTACTCGGGAGCCGGTTACGGGGAGCTGTTTTTT.

This clone was seen just once. V and J are TRBV4-3 and TRBJ1-3, with unresolved D. This CDR3 contains 14 residues. Germline CDR1 LGHNA, CDR2 YSLEER. V lost 4 bases to trimming and J lost 0 bases, with 7 bases between them. The CDR3 nucleotides read TGCGCCAGCAGCCTGACCCTCTCTGGAAACACCATATATTTT. It specifies CASSLTLSGNTIYF.

This clone was seen only once. The V call is TRBV5-6, the J call TRBJ2-5; D not certain. This CDR3 is built from 13 residues. In germline, CDR1 is SGHDT, CDR2 YYEEEE. V lost 2 bases, J lost 2 bases, and 7 bases lay in between. The CDR3 reads CASSLTDQETQYF. DNA for the CDR3: TGTGCCAGCAGCTTAACAGATCAAGAGACCCAGTACTTC.

V and J are TRBV19 and TRBJ1-1, with 7 bases aligning to TRBD1. The CDR3 is 15 residues long. The V segment lost 1 base and the J segment 0 bases; nucleotides outside the gene matches: 2. CDR1 LNHDA and CDR2 SQIVND come from the germline V gene (reference sequence). CDR3 in amino acids: CASSIATGVNTEAFF. The DNA of the CDR3 is TGTGCCAGTAGTATAGCTACAGGGGTGAACACTGAAGCTTTCTTT. Filled out from reference TRBV19 and TRBJ1-1, the complete variable domain reads DGGITQSPKYLFRKEGQNVTLSCEQNLNHDAMYWYRQDPGQGLRLIYYSQIVNDFQKGDIAEGYSVSREKKESFPLTVTSAQKNPTAFYLCASSIATGVNTEAFFGQGTRLTVV.

This sequence joins TRBV27 and TRBJ1-6; D is perhaps TRBD1 (5 bases). The germline V gene has CDR1 MNHEY and CDR2 SMNVEV (reference sequence). The CDR3 runs 15 residues. Trimming took 5 bases from V and 7 from J, leaving 15 bases between them. CDR3 DNA sequence: TGTGCCAGCAGTCCCGTCAGGGCGTACAATTCACCCCTCCACTTT. As protein: CASSPVRAYNSPLHF.

The J gene is TRBJ2-1, the V gene TRBV28; 10 bases map to TRBD2. With 7 bases clipped from V and 7 bases from J, the junction kept 13 bases outside the gene matches. The CDR3 runs 16 residues. Germline V gene sequence: CDR1 MDHEN, CDR2 SYDVKM. The CDR3 DNA is TGTGCCAGCACAGGTAGCGGGAGGTTGAAGGGAAATGAGCAGTTCTTC. It codes for CASTGSGRLKGNEQFF.

About this clone itself: The junction departs from germline at one end; a sequencing error may be responsible. The chain employs TRBV7-2 and TRBJ1-6, with 7 positions matching TRBD1. Germline-derived CDR1 and CDR2 are SGHTA and FQGNSA. This CDR3 comprises 16 residues. The CDR3 here is CASSSRLTGYNSPLHF. DNA of the CDR3: TGTGCCAGCAGCTCAAGATTGACAGGGTACAATTCGCCCCTCCACTTT.

CDR3 in amino acids: CASTSAYNEQFF. CDR3 nucleotides: TGTGCCAGCACCTCCGCCTACAATGAGCAGTTCTTC. The chain uses TRBV28 and TRBJ2-1; the D is unclear. The length of the CDR3 is 12 residues. V was cut by 7 bases and J by 2 bases, with 6 bases left in between. Germline lookup yields CDR1 MDHEN and CDR2 SYDVKM. Based on the CDR3 plus reference TRBV28 and TRBJ2-1, the full variable domain is DVKVTQSSRYLVKRTGEKVFLECVQDMDHENMFWYRQDPGLGLRLIYFSYDVKMKEKGDIPEGYSVSREKKERFSLILESASTNQTSMYLCASTSAYNEQFFGPGTRLTVL.